This TCR beta chain came from a study of cytomegalovirus exposure and HLA in healthy donors (dated by TCRdb to 2015 to 2018). Background for the entire study: In an earlier analysis of approximately 500 of the donors, 250 to 350 Gb of sequence data and 90 million to 120 million unique TCR beta sequences from approximately 180 million T cells were reported. An early release that covered roughly 600 HLA-typed donors contained about 290 gigabases of sequencing data and 85 million to 100 million unique TCR sequences. Of the roughly 400 genotyped donors, over 70% fell in the genetic ancestry cluster associated with self-reported Caucasian donors. The aim of the study was to test whether cataloging public T cell receptors could identify signatures of past pathogen exposure. The T cell repertoires of around 730 subjects were profiled by immunosequencing and related to cytomegalovirus serostatus. In addition to the first cohort of about 650 subjects, a separate validation cohort of around 110 different subjects was used. To predict cytomegalovirus infection status, the study brought together high-throughput TCR immunosequencing, statistical association of individual TCRs with disease status, and machine learning. In a later analysis, previously published TCR beta repertoires from 500 to 750 donors were re-analyzed and high-resolution HLA genotyping was added so that TCR occurrence patterns could be studied. In the later analysis, no new phenotypic data were used to find candidate immune exposures; instead, reliance was placed on TCR beta sequences and their occurrence across donors. To decide whether each TCR beta V gene segment behaved as functional or pseudogenic, an earlier analysis of some 570 of the donors relied on high-throughput TCR beta sequencing. Donor age, sex, ethnicity and CMV serostatus were compiled alongside the repertoire data. A later genetic analysis took genome-wide SNP genotypes for about three fifths of the roughly 700 donors and used that subset as a discovery cohort. All discovery cohort repertoires had been generated using a single sequencing platform. HLA typing covered class I and class II loci at four-digit resolution. Typing coverage differed by locus: A, B, C, DRB1 and DQB1 were typed in roughly 620-630 donors, DQA1 in 500 to 550, DPA1 in some 600, and DPB1 in 450 to 480. A handful of DR-DQ haplotypes were handled as single units for association and clustering because linkage in the cohort was strong. Among approximately 370 genotyped donors of the cohort, an average of around 250,000 unique TCR beta nucleotide sequences was sequenced per donor, of which about 18% were non-productive. Paper-wide results and their limitations: Linkage disequilibrium might explain the correlated functional status among segregating V segments, but an unknown experimental factor could not be ruled out. A later analysis found that HLA-associated TCR beta chains were more clonally expanded and had lower generation probabilities than equally common non-associated chains. When HLA alleles, especially DR and DQ, strongly co-occurred, TCR associations were difficult to assign to individual alleles. Some IMGT-functional V segments, including TRBV6-2 and TRBV6-3, could not be distinguished by the 87-base-pair reads and were therefore excluded. A group of highly shared sequence variants was considered likely to be a technical artifact of the sequencing pipeline. In a later analysis, several top co-occurrence clusters were reported to appear linked to parvovirus B19, influenza, CMV and Epstein-Barr virus. In the study, 150 to 200 TCR beta chains were listed as associated with cytomegalovirus. Because counts were too low, about 15 rarely observed V segments, including chromosome 9 orphons, were left out of the earlier analysis of a few hundred of the donors. In a later analysis, most CMV-associated TCR beta chains were found to appear HLA-restricted, with HLA associations seemingly driven largely by CMV exposure. A later genetic analysis reported fewer N-insertions in productive TCRs among donors in an Asian-associated ancestry cluster than the roughly 700-donor mean. While some public TCRs were present in many individuals, most TCR sequences turned up only very rarely across donors. According to a later analysis, TCR association rates differed among HLA loci, with DRB1 alleles showing the most associated TCRs and HLA-C alleles showing the fewest. A further reported finding was that TCR beta sequences accurately predicted the HLA-A and HLA-B alleles for most subjects in the first cohort. The authors suggested that the approach could potentially be generalized to other disease states and immunological phenotypes. The cohort was sequenced for TCR beta chains only, and without alpha or paired-chain data the features that could be detected were limited. An association between a missense DCLRE1C variant and V-gene and J-gene trimming of TCR beta chains was found in a later genetic analysis and replicated in an independent cohort. In an earlier analysis of 587 of the donors, most TCR beta V segments appeared in productive rearrangements about 87% or about 30% of the time, broadly matching IMGT annotations. In vitro tests confirmed that a few of the cytomegalovirus-associated TCR beta chains recognize cytomegalovirus antigens. At a false discovery rate of 0.05, a later analysis linked some 18,000 TCR beta sequences to specific HLA alleles. The classifier was reported to diagnose cytomegalovirus status with high specificity and sensitivity in both the original cohort and the validation cohort. Presence/absence analyses assumed roughly uniform sequencing depth across donors, an assumption that may not hold. Because HLA typing was unavailable for some donors at each locus, only the typed subset was used in association tests. Immune exposure information for the cohort was limited to CMV serostatus.

The CDR3 spans 14 residues, from the cysteine through the phenylalanine. CDR3 DNA only is kept here, 42 bases in frame from base 1. Via the germline V gene, CDR1 is MDHEN and CDR2 SYDVKM. Note on this clone: The target of this receptor is not known. One end of the junction fails to match germline, which may point to a read error.

In total, roughly 670 healthy bone marrow donors made up the cohort. At the time of sampling, all cohort members were nominally healthy, though unrecorded immune exposures were likely present. The donor tested CMV seropositive, placing the donor among the 250 to 350 seropositive members of the cohort. A peripheral blood sample was provided by each donor, and peripheral blood mononuclear cells were used for TCR beta sequencing. Genomic DNA was extracted from the blood cell samples with the Qiagen DNeasy Blood Extraction Kit. The library was prepared using the immunoSEQ multiplex PCR assay. For the multiplex PCR, a mixture combining 60 forward primers for TCR Vbeta segments and 13 reverse primers for TCR Jbeta segments was used. The CDR3 region of rearranged TCR beta genes was amplified from genomic DNA by a multiplex PCR assay. On the Illumina HiSeq System, the amplified TCR beta libraries were sequenced as 87-base-pair reads. Per the authors' processing: Across the roughly 600 repertoires, a later analysis counted 78 million or so unique TCR beta chains, about 10 million of which were shared by at least two donors. To remove PCR and sequencing errors, raw reads were error-corrected and collapsed into unique sequences using a nearest-neighbor algorithm that merged closely related sequences. CDR3 sequences were aligned to IMGT reference sequences to assign V, D and J gene segments. Each retained sequence needed at least a six-nucleotide match to both a V gene segment and a J gene segment. Rearrangements were called productive when the CDR3 lacked stop codons and stayed in frame with V and J; all others were non-productive. Following IMGT convention, CDR3 was defined as the stretch from the second conserved V-encoded cysteine to the conserved J-encoded phenylalanine. The earlier analysis of 500 to 750 of the donors excluded any sequence lacking an unambiguous match to a single V gene segment. In an earlier analysis of several hundred of the donors, a V segment was called functional when productive rearrangements were above 56.7%, and segregating when the standard deviation between donors exceeded 5%. To diagnose cytomegalovirus status from the catalog of TCR beta chain sequences, a statistical classification framework was built. In a later analysis, TCR nucleotide sequences were compared against IMGT/GENE-DB human TR gene sequences so that V and J genes could be assigned. In a later analysis, CDR3 sequences and most-parsimonious VDJ recombination scenarios were assigned using the TCRdist pipeline. In a later analysis, each TCR beta chain was defined by its CDR3 amino acid sequence together with its V-gene family, and reads without a unique V-gene family were excluded. As a way to deal with suspected cross-contamination and a sequencing artifact, a later analysis dropped roughly 620 nucleotide sequences that were highly shared and had low generation probability. In a later analysis, a clonal expansion index was calculated for each public chain from normalized within-repertoire ranks of inferred template counts. A later analysis computed generation probabilities with a VDJ recombination model fitted to out-of-frame rearrangements, and checked the results against IGoR. In a later analysis, TCR-TCR, TCR-HLA and TCR-CMV co-occurrence was scored with hypergeometric tests, and a repertoire-size bias correction was applied to TCR pairs. False discovery rates were estimated in a later analysis by permuting HLA or CMV assignments 20 times. In a later analysis, co-occurring TCRs were grouped using DBSCAN, and TCRdist sequence similarity was added for clustering within HLA-allele-positive subsets. Repertoires with fewer than 30,000 or more than 120,000 public chains, plus five repertoires with anomalous nucleotide sharing, were excluded from co-occurrence clustering. The source is immuneACCESS, and TCRdb retained only in-frame sequences with V and J called. Part of the clones is not carried over; for the studies checked, unresolved V genes explain less than half of this, and the remainder is unexplained. The V and J calls and clone size are taken from that table; D and trimming were inferred from the DNA. The sample records some 90,000 clones, roughly 78% of which are singletons. 4% to 5.5% of the sample is in the top ten clones.

Here the chain combines TRBV28 and TRBJ2-3; 8 nucleotides in the junction match TRBD2. The sequenced sample consisted of PBMCs. The sequence came from a male donor in good health and CMV-seropositive. The CDR3 region: CASRPGGSTYTQYF. The DNA sequence follows: TGTGCCAGCAGACCGGGAGGGAGCACATATACGCAGTATTTT.